The source of this T cell receptor (beta chain) is a study of cytomegalovirus exposure and HLA in healthy donors. This PCR relied on a set of 60 Vbeta primers and 13 Jbeta primers. The method was immunoSEQ multiplex PCR; TCRdb's version includes in-frame clones alone and lacks a portion of them. The table includes roughly 55,000 clones, around 82% detected once. Study-wide points: Most TCR beta V segments were productive about 87% or about 30% of the time in an earlier analysis.

The CDR3 has 15 residues. V lost 5 bases, J lost 5 bases, and 13 bases lay in between. Germline V lookup: CDR1 LNHDA, CDR2 SQIVND (reference sequence). Details on this clone: The antigen is undetermined.

This TCR was recovered from a boy aged 10-17 years in good health and CMV-seropositive. Sequences were obtained from PBMCs. The rearrangement uses TRBV19 and TRBJ1-6; a weak D match, TRBD1 (6 bases). CDR3 protein: CASSGRTANNSPLHF. CDR3 in DNA: TGTGCCAGTAGTGGGCGGACAGCTAATAATTCACCCCTCCACTTT.